What follows are 4 T cell receptor beta chains derived from one specimen sequenced in a study of T-cell reconstitution after alpha-beta-depleted transplantation in children. This sample's TCRbeta library carried unique molecular identifier barcodes. TCRdb fed the PCR reads into MiXCR, producing one record per CDR3 protein. This table holds 300,000 or so distinct CDR3 sequences, approximately 9.8% found once. Specimen: PBMCs from the stem cell graft donor, collected from the stem cell graft. The receptor set was obtained from a human donor who donated a stem cell graft to a child with SCID.

The V gene is TRBV5-6, the J gene TRBJ2-5; D perhaps matches TRBD2 (6 bases). Germline CDR1 reads SGHDT; CDR2 reads YYEEEE. CDR3 length: 16 residues. V gave up 4 bases and J gave up 5 bases, with 21 bases separating them. CDR3 loop: CASSPEQTRLYETQYF. The CDR3 nucleotides are TGTGCCAGCAGCCCGGAACAGACTAGATTATACGAGACCCAGTACTTC.

This clonotype showed up just a few times. This chain links TRBV7-9 with TRBJ2-2; a possible D gene is TRBD2 (6 bases). The germline V gene has CDR1 SEHNR and CDR2 FQNEAQ (reference sequence). The ends were cut back, 2 bases at V and 1 base at J, with 8 bases in the middle. The CDR3 is 15 amino acids. The CDR3 sequence: CASSLRRENTGELFF. The CDR3, as DNA: TGTGCCAGCAGCTTAAGGCGGGAGAACACCGGGGAGCTGTTTTTT.

The rearrangement links TRBV6-5 to TRBJ2-7; D not resolved. The CDR3 is 13 residues long. Germline assignment: CDR1 MNHEY and CDR2 SVGAGI. V gave up 4 bases and J gave up 7 bases, with 14 bases separating them. CDR3 residues: CASSSSPRSEQYF. CDR3 coding DNA: TGTGCCAGCAGTTCGTCTCCCCGTTCGGAGCAGTACTTC.

Here the CDR3 DNA reads TGTGCCAGCAGCTTCTTTCTGGACACCGGGGAGCTGTTTTTT. It is translated as CASSFFLDTGELFF. V gene TRBV5-5 combines with J gene TRBJ2-2; the D is unclear. The germline V gene encodes CDR1 SGHKS and CDR2 YYEKEE (reference sequence). This CDR3 has 14 residues. V was shortened by 2 bases and J by 3 bases, with 8 bases between the two germline ends.